This is a list of T cell receptor beta chains from one sample in a study of human T cells and chemical hapten exposure. One entry per CDR3 protein, called by TCRdb with MiXCR from the RACE reads. The sample carries some 180,000 distinct CDR3 sequences, 24% recorded once. Sequenced here: whole blood, sampled in connection with sensitization to the hapten diphenylcyclopropenone (DPC). The origin of the receptors is a woman in her thirties or forties with alopecia areata. Some clones in this sample may be carry-over from other donors' samples. Both conserved end residues are part of each CDR3. The order of the fields is V gene, D gene, J gene, clone size, CDR3 DNA, CDR3 protein. A D gene is named only where the DNA matches it firmly. A row's size may be missing; if present it is once, few, many or a size class.

V: TRBV5-1; D: .; J: TRBJ1-1; size: .; DNA: TGCGCCAGCAGCTTGACTAGACAGATGAACACTGAAGCTTTCTTT; CDR3: CASSLTRQMNTEAFF
V: TRBV10-3; D: TRBD2; J: TRBJ2-1; size: few; DNA: TGTGCCGCAGCCGGCGGGAGTGCCTACAATGAGCAGTTCTTC; CDR3: CAAAGGSAYNEQFF
V: TRBV4-1; D: TRBD2; J: TRBJ2-7; size: few; DNA: TGCGCCAGCAGCTCCCGAAATCCCGGACTAGGAGTCTACGAGCAGTACTTC; CDR3: CASSSRNPGLGVYEQYF
V: TRBV10-3; D: .; J: TRBJ1-1; size: .; DNA: TGTGCCATCAGTGAGTCGACGGTGACTGAAGCTTTCTTT; CDR3: CAISESTVTEAFF
V: TRBV9; D: .; J: TRBJ2-7; size: .; DNA: TGTGCCAGCAGCACCGGAGGGGGGGGCTCAAGTTACGAGCAGTACTTC; CDR3: CASSTGGGGSSYEQYF
V: TRBV3-1; D: .; J: TRBJ1-1; size: .; DNA: TGTGCCAGCAGCCAACTGAGGAACACTGAAGCTTTCTTT; CDR3: CASSQLRNTEAFF
V: TRBV12-3/TRBV12-4; D: .; J: TRBJ1-3; size: .; DNA: TGTGCCAGCAGCCCTACAGGACTGTCTGGAAACACCATATATTTT; CDR3: CASSPTGLSGNTIYF
V: TRBV28; D: .; J: TRBJ2-7; size: .; DNA: TGTGCCAGCAGCAAGACAGCCTCCTACGAGCAGTACTTC; CDR3: CASSKTASYEQYF
V: TRBV4-2; D: .; J: TRBJ2-3; size: .; DNA: TGTGCCAGCAGCCAGGGGGCGGTCACAGATACGCAGTATTTT; CDR3: CASSQGAVTDTQYF
V: TRBV20-1; D: .; J: TRBJ2-4; size: few; DNA: TGCAGTGCTATATATGGCGGGACAGAAAACATTCAGTACTTC; CDR3: CSAIYGGTENIQYF
V: TRBV6-5; D: .; J: TRBJ2-7; size: few; DNA: TGTGCCAGCAGTAAGTTTTCCTCCTACGAGCAGTACTTC; CDR3: CASSKFSSYEQYF
V: TRBV18; D: .; J: TRBJ1-1; size: .; DNA: TGTGCCAGCTCACCCCTTGACGGTGCGAATACAGACACTGAAGCTTTCTTT; CDR3: CASSPLDGANTDTEAFF
V: TRBV10-3; D: .; J: TRBJ2-1; size: .; DNA: TGTGCCATCAGTGAAGGCAGGGAGACGCAGTTCTTC; CDR3: CAISEGRETQFF
V: TRBV6-5; D: .; J: TRBJ1-2; size: .; DNA: TGTGCCAGCACCAGAGCGGGAAACTATGGCTACACCTTC; CDR3: CASTRAGNYGYTF
V: TRBV18; D: .; J: TRBJ1-1; size: few; DNA: TGTGCCAGCTCACCAACAGGTGGGGTCACTGAAGCTTTCTTT; CDR3: CASSPTGGVTEAFF
V: TRBV5-6; D: .; J: TRBJ1-4; size: few; DNA: TGTGCCAGCAGCACGGGGGCGAGGGATGAAAAACTGTTTTTT; CDR3: CASSTGARDEKLFF
V: TRBV25-1; D: TRBD1; J: TRBJ1-2; size: .; DNA: TGTGCCAGCAGGGGACAGGAAAACTATGGCTACACCTTC; CDR3: CASRGQENYGYTF
V: TRBV2; D: .; J: TRBJ2-7; size: .; DNA: TGTGCCAGCAGTGAACGGACCTACGAGCAGTACTTC; CDR3: CASSERTYEQYF
V: TRBV20-1; D: TRBD1; J: TRBJ1-5; size: .; DNA: TGCAGTGCTCCTCCGGGACAGGTGTTCGGGCAGCCCCAGCATTTT; CDR3: CSAPPGQVFGQPQHF
V: TRBV30; D: .; J: TRBJ1-3; size: .; DNA: TGTGCCTGGAACAGGAACTCTGGAAACACCATATATTTT; CDR3: CAWNRNSGNTIYF
V: TRBV6-2/TRBV6-3; D: TRBD1; J: TRBJ1-1; size: .; DNA: TGTGCCAGTTGCTGGGGACAGGGAACTGAAGCTTTCTTT; CDR3: CASCWGQGTEAFF
V: TRBV7-8; D: .; J: TRBJ2-7; size: .; DNA: TGTGCCAGCAGCTTATTCCTCGTATCGGGGTACGAGCAGTACTTC; CDR3: CASSLFLVSGYEQYF
V: TRBV5-1; D: TRBD1; J: TRBJ2-5; size: .; DNA: TGCGCCAGCAGCTTGGGGACAGGAACCCAAGAGACCCAGTACTTC; CDR3: CASSLGTGTQETQYF
V: TRBV27; D: .; J: TRBJ2-7; size: .; DNA: TGTGCCAGCAGTTTATCGATCGGCTACGAGCAGTACTTC; CDR3: CASSLSIGYEQYF
V: TRBV6-6; D: .; J: TRBJ2-7; size: .; DNA: TGTGCCAGCAGTTACGGGGGCAGGGACTACGAGCAGTACTTC; CDR3: CASSYGGRDYEQYF
V: TRBV20-1; D: TRBD1; J: TRBJ2-7; size: .; DNA: TGCAGTGCTCGGGACAGGCGGGGAGTAGGCGAGCAGTACTTC; CDR3: CSARDRRGVGEQYF
V: TRBV6-2/TRBV6-3; D: .; J: TRBJ1-6; size: few; DNA: TGTGCCAGCGGATCCCTGGGCGCCGGGGGGTCACCCCTCCACTTT; CDR3: CASGSLGAGGSPLHF